Here is one T cell receptor beta chain with its context. Library construction for TCR beta used iRepertoire HTBI primers and Arm-PCR of CDR3 regions. MiXCR, applied by TCRdb to the multiplex PCR reads, yields one record per CDR3 protein. Of over 350,000 distinct CDR3 sequences in the sample, 14% were seen once. CDR1 is MNHEY and CDR2 is SVGEGT in the germline V gene. Trimming shortened V by 0 bases and J by 2 bases, and 16 bases separated the two germline ends. The CDR3 is 18 amino acids. These data belong to a study of regulatory T cells in long-lasting Graves disease. Time point meaning: newly diagnosed GD, antithyroid drugs for less than 3 months. PBMC-extracted RNA yielded the TCR library. These same records also appear under a second study, on T cells in Graves' hyperthyroidism and ophthalmopathy.

The V gene is TRBV6-2 or TRBV6-3, the J gene TRBJ2-2; D is perhaps TRBD1 (6 bases). The sequence derives from a woman in her fifties or sixties with Graves disease. The material was peripheral blood mononuclear cells (PBMCs), obtained at new diagnosis, from a patient treated with antithyroid drugs. In nucleotides, the CDR3 is TGTGCCAGCAGTTACTCCCCGGTGGGGGCCACTAACACCGGGGAGCTGTTTTTT. Protein: CASSYSPVGATNTGELFF.